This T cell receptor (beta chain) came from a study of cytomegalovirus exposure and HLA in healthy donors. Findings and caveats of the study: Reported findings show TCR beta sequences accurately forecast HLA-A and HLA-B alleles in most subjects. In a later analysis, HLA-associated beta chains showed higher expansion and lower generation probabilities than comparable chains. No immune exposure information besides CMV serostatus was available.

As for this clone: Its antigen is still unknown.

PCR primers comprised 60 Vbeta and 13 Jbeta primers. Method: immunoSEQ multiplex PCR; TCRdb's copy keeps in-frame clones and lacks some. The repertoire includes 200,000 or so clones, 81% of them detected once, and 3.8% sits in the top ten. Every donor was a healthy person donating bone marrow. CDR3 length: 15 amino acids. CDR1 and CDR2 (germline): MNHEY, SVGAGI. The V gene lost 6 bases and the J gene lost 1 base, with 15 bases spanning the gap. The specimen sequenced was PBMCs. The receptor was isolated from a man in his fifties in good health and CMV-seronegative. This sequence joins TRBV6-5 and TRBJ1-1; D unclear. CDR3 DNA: TGTGCCAGCAGCTCCGGGGTGGACGGGAACACTGAAGCTTTCTTT. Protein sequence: CASSSGVDGNTEAFF.